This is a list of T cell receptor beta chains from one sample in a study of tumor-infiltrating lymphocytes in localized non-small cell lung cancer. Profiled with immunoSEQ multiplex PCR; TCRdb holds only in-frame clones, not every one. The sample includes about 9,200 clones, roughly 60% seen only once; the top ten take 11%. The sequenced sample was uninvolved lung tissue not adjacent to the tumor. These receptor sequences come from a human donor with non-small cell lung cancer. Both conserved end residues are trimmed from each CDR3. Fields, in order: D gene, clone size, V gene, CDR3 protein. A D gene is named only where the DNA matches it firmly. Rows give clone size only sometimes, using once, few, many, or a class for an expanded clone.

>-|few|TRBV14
ASRQNVNTEAF
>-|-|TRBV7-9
ASSLGPGGNEQY
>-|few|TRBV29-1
STQGRNTEAF
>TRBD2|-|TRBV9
ASSYSGDTDTQY
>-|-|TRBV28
ASSPPQGQHSPLH
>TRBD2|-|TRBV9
ASSVSGGSYEQY
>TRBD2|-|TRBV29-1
SVSRSGGETQY
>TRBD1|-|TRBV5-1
ASSGDRDYGYT
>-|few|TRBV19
ASSSGTESSGYT
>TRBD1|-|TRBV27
ASSLSGQGASGNTIY
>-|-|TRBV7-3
ASSANTGGSSPLH
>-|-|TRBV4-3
ASSQDLGGGQPQH
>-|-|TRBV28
ASSPGTSRYNEQF
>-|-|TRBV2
AIIFRDGNYEQY
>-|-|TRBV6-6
ASSYNLYEQY
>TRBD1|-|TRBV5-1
ASSLPGTGLALH
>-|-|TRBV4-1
ASSQPRGNYGYT
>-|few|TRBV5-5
ASSFNTEAF
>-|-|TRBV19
ASSTPGAYNQPQH
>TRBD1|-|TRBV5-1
ASSLTGATSGNTIY
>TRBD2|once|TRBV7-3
ASSLGRGLAGNTGELF
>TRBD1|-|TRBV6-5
ASRAPGQGRTPLH
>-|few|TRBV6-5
ASSMDGMGEQY
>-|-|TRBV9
ASSALPGAKDTQY
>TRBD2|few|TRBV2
ASRLAGETQY
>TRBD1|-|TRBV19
ASSPRDRGKETQY
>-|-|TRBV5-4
ASSLIAGGYT
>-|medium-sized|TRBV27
ASSPRREGGQPQH
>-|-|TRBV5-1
ASSLGGGGVNTEAF
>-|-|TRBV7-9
ASSLGNTGELF
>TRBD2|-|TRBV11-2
ASSLGTSSGDEQF
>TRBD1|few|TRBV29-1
SARNQGANIQY
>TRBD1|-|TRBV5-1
ASSLGRTGASTDTQY
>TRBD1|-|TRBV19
ASSMRQGAVTQY
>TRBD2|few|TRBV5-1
ASSLGPTSGVGETQY
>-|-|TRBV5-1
ASRPRLETIEQY
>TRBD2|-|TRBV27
ASSSDLAGDTQY
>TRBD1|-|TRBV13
ASSLAGTDKTEQY
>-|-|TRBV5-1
ASSQSTNYGYT
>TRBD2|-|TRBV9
ASSVAGGGAADTQY
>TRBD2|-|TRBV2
ASRGTSVAGELF
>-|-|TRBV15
ATSRDYRGGNTGELF
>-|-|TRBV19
ASIGRFGEQY
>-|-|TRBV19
ATTMGKQGDQPQH
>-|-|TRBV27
ASRSAMGREKLF
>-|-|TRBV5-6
ASSRGLSYEQY
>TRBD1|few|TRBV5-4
ASSRGQAAGYT
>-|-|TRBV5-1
ASTRGRGRVEQF
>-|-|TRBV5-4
ASSYTGKSTDTQY
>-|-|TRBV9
ASSVGSDRMGEQF
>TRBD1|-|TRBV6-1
ASTLDRYTGELF